The rows below give T cell receptor beta chains drawn from one sample of a study of CXCR3-negative and CXCR3-positive naive CD8 T cells. TCRdb reprocessed the 5' RACE reads and stores each CDR3 protein as one record, lacking DNA. This sample contains about 130,000 distinct CDR3 sequences. Sequencing was performed on naive CXCR3- CD8+ T cells from blood. These receptors were obtained from a human donor in good health. Some clones in this sample may be carry-over from other donors' samples. Each CDR3 is given with its conserved first and last residue. Each record gives: J gene, CDR3 length, V gene, CDR3 protein.

TRBJ2-2 16 TRBV4-3 CASSPGGGAYTGELFF
TRBJ1-1 12 TRBV21-1 CASSKVELEAFF
TRBJ2-1 15 TRBV28 CASTRGSPSYNEQFF
TRBJ1-2 12 TRBV27 CASRSGQVATFF
TRBJ1-1 15 TRBV27 CASSSGTGGLTEAFF
TRBJ1-2 14 TRBV6-5 CASSYQDRPYGYTF
TRBJ2-7 14 TRBV20-1 CSARTVMSLYEQYF
TRBJ2-7 17 TRBV7-9 CASSYPSGTGSSYEQYF
TRBJ2-2 13 TRBV7-2 CASSLWVPGELFF
TRBJ2-3 15 TRBV12-3/TRBV12-4 CASSLAGIQTDTQYF
TRBJ2-7 12 TRBV29-1 CSVIGHSYEQYF
TRBJ2-1 13 TRBV29-1 CSVRTASYNEQFF
TRBJ2-7 18 TRBV21-1 CASSRDSPRSSSYQSPYF
TRBJ1-1 12 TRBV6-5 CASSPKWGEAFF
TRBJ2-1 16 TRBV4-1 CASSQLFSGMENEQFF
TRBJ2-3 17 TRBV7-9 CASSLILAGVGTDTQYF
TRBJ2-1 17 TRBV5-1 CASSRFGGLSSYNEQFF
TRBJ2-1 16 TRBV11-2 CASSDTTGPFYNEQFF
TRBJ2-5 16 TRBV7-9 CASSFFPSGRQETQYF
TRBJ2-1 11 TRBV9 CASSSSYEQFF
TRBJ2-2 15 TRBV19 CASSELAGSTGELFF
TRBJ2-3 16 TRBV24-1 CATSEGLAGERDTQYF
TRBJ2-7 15 TRBV7-9 CASSLVTGGPYEQYF
TRBJ2-3 16 TRBV4-3 CASSQDWGPPIATQYF
TRBJ2-7 11 TRBV29-1 CSGGFGYEQYF
TRBJ2-7 14 TRBV12-3/TRBV12-4 CASRPGTGPFEQYF
TRBJ1-1 16 TRBV5-1 CASSLGWGRPNTEAFF
TRBJ2-7 17 TRBV14 CASSQYPGGTVPYEQYF
TRBJ2-7 18 TRBV4-3 CASSPLPAVTYGAYEQYF
TRBJ2-2 16 TRBV7-3 CASTVGSDKNTGELFF
TRBJ2-7 13 TRBV29-1 CSVDQGGTREQYF
TRBJ2-5 14 TRBV28 CASSTGQGRETQYF
TRBJ1-5 16 TRBV4-1 CASSQVEARGNQPQHF
TRBJ2-1 16 TRBV7-9 CASSVSGGQGYNEQFF
TRBJ2-5 13 TRBV19 CASSIREAETQYF
TRBJ2-5 13 TRBV30 CAWRAELGETQYF
TRBJ2-7 16 TRBV29-1 CSVEGLAGAWAGEQYF
TRBJ2-5 15 TRBV2 CASNVGTAGDETQYF
TRBJ2-7 13 TRBV7-3 CASSSPPDHEQYF
TRBJ2-2 17 TRBV4-1 CASSQDGQGRGTGELFF
TRBJ2-7 14 TRBV9 CASSVSTSGYEQYF
TRBJ2-7 16 TRBV4-1 CASSQAVAGRTNEQYF
TRBJ2-7 13 TRBV11-2 CASSLDWTYEQYF
TRBJ2-7 14 TRBV5-6 CASSWGAEPYEQYF
TRBJ2-2 18 TRBV6-2/TRBV6-3 CASSYYTSGVTNTGELFF
TRBJ1-1 14 TRBV10-3 CAISDEGWGTEAFF
TRBJ2-7 17 TRBV5-1 CASSLRELGGRFYEQYF
TRBJ2-5 17 TRBV28 CASSFIAGASGRETQYF
TRBJ2-3 15 TRBV6-5 CASSYVAGGTDTQYF
TRBJ2-2 18 TRBV4-3 CASSQDMAGVLRTGELFF
TRBJ2-2 17 TRBV6-6 CASTPTLGGPPTGELFF
TRBJ2-1 12 TRBV29-1 CSIIGQLNEQFF
TRBJ2-4 12 TRBV12-3/TRBV12-4 CASTLAKNIQYF
TRBJ2-7 15 TRBV28 CASSFTGTWDYEQYF
TRBJ2-3 17 TRBV28 CASSRGLAGYHTDTQYF
TRBJ2-7 15 TRBV29-1 CSVPVRGGHSYEQYF
TRBJ2-6 15 TRBV29-1 CSVEEGVSGANVLTF